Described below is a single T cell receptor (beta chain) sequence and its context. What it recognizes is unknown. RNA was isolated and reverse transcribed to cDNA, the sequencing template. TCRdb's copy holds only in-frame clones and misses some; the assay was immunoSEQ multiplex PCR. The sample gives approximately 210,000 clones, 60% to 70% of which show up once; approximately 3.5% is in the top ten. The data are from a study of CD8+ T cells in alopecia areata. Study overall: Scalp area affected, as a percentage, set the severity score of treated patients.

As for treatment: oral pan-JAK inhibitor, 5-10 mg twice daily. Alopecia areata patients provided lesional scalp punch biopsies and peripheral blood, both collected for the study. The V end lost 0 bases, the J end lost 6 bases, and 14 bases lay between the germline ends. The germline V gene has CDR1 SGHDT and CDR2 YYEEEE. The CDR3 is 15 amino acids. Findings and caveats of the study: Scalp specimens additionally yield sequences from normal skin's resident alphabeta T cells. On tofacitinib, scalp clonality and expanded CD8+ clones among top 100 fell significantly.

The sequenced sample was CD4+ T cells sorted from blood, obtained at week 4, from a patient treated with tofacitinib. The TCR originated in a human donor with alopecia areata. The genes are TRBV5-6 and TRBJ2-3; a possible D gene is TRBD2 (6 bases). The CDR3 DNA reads TGTGCCAGCAGCTTGGCCGGCGGGGAAGGGGATACGCAGTATTTT. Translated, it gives CASSLAGGEGDTQYF.